The 28 T cell receptor beta chains below come from one sample, sequenced in a study of cytotoxic CD8 clonotypes in ibrutinib-treated CLL. The table came from immunoSEQ multiplex PCR; TCRdb's copy has only in-frame clones and leaves some out. Here the sample spans approximately 57,000 clones, approximately 60% being singletons. Source: PBMCs, taken after 24 months of ibrutinib treatment. The origin of the receptors is a human donor with chronic lymphocytic leukemia.

J is TRBJ1-4 and V is TRBV25-1; no firm D call. CDR1 is MGHDK, CDR2 SYGVNS, per germline. The germline V and J ends were trimmed by 1 base and 4 bases, with 10 bases remaining between them. CDR3 length: 15 residues. As DNA, the CDR3 is TGTGCCAGCAGTGAATTGAAAGGGTATAATGAAAAACTGTTTTTT. It codes for CASSELKGYNEKLFF.

This chain connects TRBV7-9 to TRBJ2-5, with a possible D match to TRBD1 (5 bases). This CDR3 spans 13 amino acids. V lost 0 bases and J lost 7, with 9 bases in between. Germline loops: CDR1 SEHNR, CDR2 FQNEAQ (reference sequence). This CDR3 reads CASSLAQGGTQYF. CDR3 coding DNA: TGTGCCAGCAGCTTAGCCCAGGGCGGGACCCAGTACTTC.

This rearrangement joins TRBV19 to TRBJ1-6; D uncertain. Trimming stripped 3 bases from V and 0 bases from J, with 6 bases between. Germline V gene sequence: CDR1 LNHDA, CDR2 SQIVND (reference sequence). The CDR3 runs 15 residues. CDR3: CASSMTSSYNSPLHF. CDR3 nucleotides: TGTGCCAGTAGTATGACGAGCTCCTATAATTCACCCCTCCACTTT. The full variable domain, in which reference TRBV19 and TRBJ1-6 provide the parts outside the CDR3, is DGGITQSPKYLFRKEGQNVTLSCEQNLNHDAMYWYRQDPGQGLRLIYYSQIVNDFQKGDIAEGYSVSREKKESFPLTVTSAQKNPTAFYLCASSMTSSYNSPLHFGNGTRLTVT.

J is TRBJ2-2 and V is TRBV14; the D is unclear. Germline lookup yields CDR1 SGHDN and CDR2 FVKESK. Trimming pared 4 bases from V and 5 bases from J, leaving 20 bases between. The CDR3 runs to 17 residues. The CDR3 region is CASSRKFGILGTGELFF. The CDR3 DNA sequence: TGTGCCAGCAGCCGGAAGTTTGGAATCCTGGGAACCGGGGAGCTGTTTTTT.

The CDR3 sequence is CASSPALNQPQHF. For the CDR3, the DNA is TGTGCCAGCAGTCCCGCACTCAATCAGCCCCAGCATTTT. The J gene is TRBJ1-5, the V gene TRBV27; no clear D gene. CDR1 MNHEY and CDR2 SMNVEV come from the germline V gene (reference sequence). This CDR3 has 13 residues. The germline V and J ends were trimmed by 5 bases and 3 bases, with 8 bases remaining between them.

The rearrangement joins TRBV4-1 to TRBJ2-2; 8 bases map to TRBD2. The CDR3 has 16 amino acids. Germline CDR1 and CDR2: MGHRA and YSYEKL. J gave up 7 bases and V 0 bases, and 7 bases lay outside the gene matches. CDR3 sequence reads: CASSQERRGGLGELFF. In DNA, the CDR3 is TGCGCCAGCAGCCAAGAGAGACGGGGGGGCCTCGGGGAGCTGTTTTTT.

In its sample, this clone was seen many times. CDR3 residues: CASSDSGGYGYTF. The CDR3 coding sequence is TGTGCCAGCAGTGATTCGGGTGGCTATGGCTACACCTTC. The chain uses TRBV25-1 and TRBJ1-2, with no clear D. V gave up 3 bases and J gave up 4 bases, with 9 bases separating them. The CDR3 consists of 13 residues. Germline lookup yields CDR1 MGHDK and CDR2 SYGVNS.

This clone was observed a single time. CDR3 region: CATPGQDPLDGQYV. DNA for the CDR3: TGTGCCACCCCGGGGCAGGACCCCCTCGACGGGCAGTACGTC. This chain links TRBV6-4 with TRBJ2-7; D possibly matches TRBD1 or TRBD2 (5 bases each). The CDR3 length is 14 residues. Trimming took 10 bases from V and 9 from J, leaving 25 bases between them. In germline, CDR1 is MRHNA, CDR2 SNTAGT.

V and J are TRBV6-1 and TRBJ2-3; no clear D gene. V was cut by 1 base and J by 3 bases, with 14 bases left in between. Germline loops: CDR1 MNHNS, CDR2 SASEGT. This CDR3 has 16 amino acids. The CDR3 protein is CASSEDRRIGTDTQYF. The CDR3, as DNA: TGTGCCAGCAGTGAAGATCGCAGGATCGGAACAGATACGCAGTATTTT.

The gene calls are TRBV5-5 and TRBJ2-3; possibly TRBD2 for D (6 bases). The CDR3 is 13 amino acids. Germline CDR1 reads SGHKS; CDR2 reads YYEKEE (reference sequence). V lost 5 bases and J 2 bases, leaving 9 bases between the germline ends. The CDR3 reads CASRTGATDTQYF. In DNA form, the CDR3 reads TGTGCCAGCAGAACGGGAGCCACAGATACGCAGTATTTT.

The V call is TRBV13, the J call TRBJ1-2; TRBD1 is a possible D gene (5 bases). Trimming shortened V by 7 bases and J by 6 bases, and 9 bases separated the two germline ends. Germline V lookup: CDR1 PRHDT, CDR2 FYEKMQ (reference sequence). The CDR3 is made up of 11 amino acids. The CDR3 reads CASTGTHGYTF. CDR3 DNA: TGTGCCAGCACCGGGACTCATGGCTACACCTTC.

This chain connects TRBV13 to TRBJ2-1; the D is unclear. Germline lookup yields CDR1 PRHDT and CDR2 FYEKMQ (reference sequence). The CDR3 has 14 amino acids. V dropped 3 bases and J dropped 2 bases, with 8 bases sitting between them. CDR3 loop: CASSFRNTYNEQFF. CDR3 in DNA: TGTGCCAGCAGCTTCCGGAATACCTACAATGAGCAGTTCTTC.

The J gene is TRBJ2-1, the V gene TRBV14, with 11 positions matching TRBD2. Germline loops: CDR1 SGHDN, CDR2 FVKESK. Trimming removed 0 bases from V and 7 bases from J; junction bases left unmatched: 17. The CDR3 extends over 20 amino acids. The DNA of the CDR3 is TGTGCCAGCAGCCAAGATGGGGCTAGCGGGAGGAATGAATTTAGGAATGAGCAGTTCTTC. Translating gives CASSQDGASGRNEFRNEQFF.

This clone was seen more than once but under ten times. The chain recombines TRBV5-1 with TRBJ2-7; tentatively, D is TRBD1 (6 bases). CDR1 and CDR2 (germline): SGHRS, YFSETQ. The CDR3 length is 15 residues. V dropped 0 bases and J dropped 4 bases, with 14 bases sitting between them. The CDR3 loop is CASSLEAGETYEQYF. CDR3 nucleotide sequence: TGCGCCAGCAGCTTGGAGGCAGGGGAGACGTACGAGCAGTACTTC.

The rearrangement joins TRBV11-2 to TRBJ1-2, with D possibly matching TRBD1 (5 bases). The CDR3 consists of 11 residues. Trimming stripped 1 base from V and 12 bases from J, with 9 bases between. Germline assignment: CDR1 SGHAT and CDR2 FQNNGV. The CDR3 loop is CASSLGGRDTF. CDR3 nucleotide sequence: TGTGCCAGCAGCTTAGGGGGACGAGACACCTTC.

The chain has TRBV6-6 and TRBJ2-5, with 9 positions matching TRBD2. J was trimmed by 3 bases and V by 0 bases; bases with no gene match: 2. CDR3 length: 15 amino acids. Germline V CDR1 and CDR2: MNHNY, SVGAGI (reference sequence). CDR3 residues: CASSYSSSGEETQYF. As DNA, the CDR3 is TGTGCCAGCAGTTACTCATCTAGCGGGGAAGAGACCCAGTACTTC.

This clone was picked up one time. The CDR3 region has the DNA TGCGCCAGCAATGACGGGGGGCAATTGGGTGAGCAGTTCTTC. Residues: CASNDGGQLGEQFF. V usage is TRBV5-1 and J usage is TRBJ2-1, with a possible D match to TRBD2 (7 bases). Germline values: CDR1 SGHRS, CDR2 YFSETQ. The CDR3 is made up of 14 amino acids. V lost 6 bases to trimming and J lost 9 bases, with 19 bases between them.

The chain joins TRBV2 to TRBJ1-1, with D hard to call. The CDR3 contains 19 residues. The ends were cut back, 7 bases at V and 10 bases at J, with 37 bases in the middle. Germline-derived CDR1 and CDR2 are SNHLY and FYNNEI. This CDR3 reads CASIDVETWAGILKHGAFF. CDR3 nucleotides: TGTGCCAGCATAGATGTCGAAACGTGGGCCGGGATACTGAAGCATGGAGCTTTCTTT. The full variable domain, its missing parts supplied by reference TRBV2 and TRBJ1-1, is EPEVTQTPSHQVTQMGQEVILRCVPISNHLYFYWYRQILGQKVEFLVSFYNNEISEKSEIFDDQFSVERPDGSNFTLKIRSTKLEDSAMYFCASIDVETWAGILKHGAFFGQGTRLTVV.

The V and J genes are TRBV5-4 and TRBJ2-2; D perhaps matches TRBD1 (5 bases). The germline V gene has CDR1 SGHNT and CDR2 YYREEE (reference sequence). Deletions cut 2 bases from V and 2 bases from J, with 10 bases between. CDR3 length: 15 amino acids. This CDR3 is CASSLPGQNTGELFF. In DNA, the CDR3 is TGTGCCAGCAGCTTACCAGGACAAAACACCGGGGAGCTGTTTTTT.

The genes are TRBV9 and TRBJ2-5, with D possibly being TRBD2 (5 bases). Trimming pared 4 bases from V and 5 bases from J, leaving 12 bases between. This CDR3 is built from 13 residues. CDR1 and CDR2 (germline): SGDLS, YYNGEE. CDR3 coding DNA: TGTGCCAGCAGCTCCCCCTCGGGGGAGACCCAGTACTTC. This translates into CASSSPSGETQYF.

This clone has more than one count but fewer than ten. In DNA, the CDR3 is TGTGCCAGCAGCTCCTTCCTAGCGCCGACCTCCTACGAGCAGTACTTC. It specifies CASSSFLAPTSYEQYF. The chain joins TRBV5-6 to TRBJ2-7; tentative D call: TRBD2 (6 bases). This CDR3 comprises 16 residues. Trimming shortened V by 3 bases and J by 0 bases, and 16 bases separated the two germline ends. Germline V gives CDR1 SGHDT, CDR2 YYEEEE.

The chain has TRBV7-9 and TRBJ1-4; 9 positions match TRBD1. V trimming: 4 bases; J trimming: 10 bases; junction bases outside the gene matches: 7. The CDR3 loop spans 14 amino acids. The germline V gene has CDR1 SEHNR and CDR2 FQNEAQ (reference sequence). The CDR3 protein is CASSSGTGRLKLFF. CDR3 DNA: TGTGCCAGCAGCTCTGGGACAGGGCGTTTAAAACTGTTTTTT. The full variable domain, in which reference TRBV7-9 and TRBJ1-4 provide the parts outside the CDR3, is DTGVSQNPRHKITKRGQNVTFRCDPISEHNRLYWYRQTLGQGPEFLTYFQNEAQLEKSRLLSDRFSAERPKGSFSTLEIQRTEQGDSAMYLCASSSGTGRLKLFFGSGTQLSVL.

This clone occurred many times. V is TRBV19 and J is TRBJ1-2, with D unclear. The CDR3 sequence is 12 residues long. Trimming shortened V by 6 bases and J by 5 bases, and 10 bases separated the two germline ends. The germline V gene encodes CDR1 LNHDA and CDR2 SQIVND (reference sequence). The CDR3 is CASSRHLYGYTF. The CDR3 DNA reads TGTGCCAGTAGCCGACATTTGTATGGCTACACCTTC.

CDR3: CASSPTGTTDTQYF. The CDR3 bases are TGTGCCAGCTCACCAACAGGGACCACAGATACGCAGTATTTT. The chain is built from TRBV18 and TRBJ2-3; a weak D match, TRBD1 (6 bases). The CDR3 has 14 amino acids. Trimming stripped 2 bases from V and 2 bases from J, with 8 bases between. Germline CDR1 reads KGHSH; CDR2 reads LQKENI.

This clone was detected ten times or more. This sequence joins TRBV5-5 and TRBJ2-7; possibly TRBD1 for D (5 bases). The CDR3 contains 16 residues. Germline assignment: CDR1 SGHKS and CDR2 YYEKEE (reference sequence). Trimming cost V 4 bases and J 0 bases, with 17 bases left between them. The CDR3 coding sequence is TGTGCCAGCAGCCTTACTGCAGGGCTGAGCTCCTACGAGCAGTACTTC. This codes for CASSLTAGLSSYEQYF. Full variable domain (remainder filled in from reference TRBV5-5 and TRBJ2-7): DAGVTQSPTHLIKTRGQQVTLRCSPISGHKSVSWYQQVLGQGPQFIFQYYEKEERGRGNFPDRFSARQFPNYSSELNVNALLLGDSALYLCASSLTAGLSSYEQYFGPGTRLTVT.

This chain links TRBV23-1 with TRBJ2-4; a possible D gene is TRBD1 (5 bases). Being an ORF, TRBV23-1 has a function that is uncertain. This CDR3 has 13 amino acids. The V end lost 6 bases, the J end lost 9 bases, and 15 bases lay between the germline ends. The CDR3 sequence: CASSPTGFGIQYF. For the CDR3, the DNA is TGCGCCAGCAGCCCTACAGGCTTTGGCATTCAGTACTTC.

The CDR3 region is CASSPSTVNTEAFF. Here the CDR3 DNA reads TGTGCCAGCTCACCCTCGACAGTAAACACTGAAGCTTTCTTT. The chain joins TRBV18 to TRBJ1-1; weak D call: TRBD1 (5 bases). CDR1 is KGHSH, CDR2 LQKENI, per germline. This CDR3 has 14 amino acids. V lost 3 bases, J lost 2 bases, and 10 bases lay in between.

This chain links TRBV23-1 with TRBJ2-1; the D gene is possibly TRBD1 (5 bases). TRBV23-1 is classed as an ORF, of uncertain function. Deletions cut 6 bases from V and 4 bases from J, with 16 bases between. The CDR3 consists of 15 residues. DNA of the CDR3: TGCGCCAGCAGACGGACAAAACCCTCTTACAATGAGCAGTTCTTC. Its translation is CASRRTKPSYNEQFF.